The 15 T cell receptor beta chains reported below all come from one sample, sequenced in a study of T cell responses to AZD1222 COVID-19 vaccine. The method was immunoSEQ multiplex PCR; TCRdb's version includes in-frame clones alone and lacks a portion of them. Here the sample spans 63,000 or so clones, 85% being singletons. The starting material was peripheral blood, obtained on day 0 of AZD1222 vaccination. These TCRs come from an adult in good health.

This clone was counted once. This chain connects TRBV28 to TRBJ2-7; possible D gene TRBD2, 5 bases. CDR3 length: 13 amino acids. The germline V and J ends were trimmed by 6 bases and 2 bases, with 11 bases remaining between them. Germline V gene lookup returns CDR1 MDHEN and CDR2 SYDVKM. The CDR3 is CASREGGTYEQYF. The CDR3 region has the DNA TGTGCCAGCAGGGAAGGAGGCACCTACGAGCAGTACTTC.

The rearrangement uses TRBV18 and TRBJ1-6; perhaps TRBD1 as D (6 bases). V shed 3 bases and J shed 8 bases, with 8 bases lying between them. Germline CDR1 KGHSH, CDR2 LQKENI. The CDR3 is made up of 13 amino acids. As DNA, the CDR3 is TGTGCCAGCTCACCGGACAGAGATTCACCCCTCCACTTT. Protein product: CASSPDRDSPLHF.

The CDR3 is CASSLQGDQPQHF. For the CDR3, the DNA is TGCGCCAGCAGCTTGCAGGGAGATCAGCCCCAGCATTTT. The genes are TRBV5-1 and TRBJ1-5, with a weak D call TRBD1 (5 bases). Germline assignment: CDR1 SGHRS and CDR2 YFSETQ. CDR3 length: 13 amino acids. Trimming cost V 1 base and J 5 bases, with 7 bases left between them. The variable domain in full, with the rest retrieved from reference TRBV5-1 and TRBJ1-5, is KAGVTQTPRYLIKTRGQQVTLSCSPISGHRSVSWYQQTPGQGLQFLFEYFSETQRNKGNFPGRFSGRQFSNSRSEMNVSTLELGDSALYLCASSLQGDQPQHFGDGTRLSIL.

This chain joins TRBV29-1 and TRBJ1-5; a weak D match, TRBD1 (6 bases). The CDR3 has 13 amino acids. Between the trimmed V and J ends, which lost 6 bases and 3 bases, there was a span of 12 bases. The germline gives CDR1 SQVTM, CDR2 ANQGSEA. The CDR3 loop reads CSVRDNYNQPQHF. For the CDR3, the DNA is TGCAGCGTACGGGACAATTACAATCAGCCCCAGCATTTT.

The chain is built from TRBV7-2 and TRBJ1-2; D not resolved. CDR3 length: 14 residues. Trimming cost V 5 bases and J 4 bases, with 14 bases left between them. Germline CDR1 SGHTA, CDR2 FQGNSA. The CDR3 DNA is TGTGCCAGCAGCCAACCCGCCCCGTTCTATGGCTACACCTTC. Protein sequence: CASSQPAPFYGYTF.

The chain is built from TRBV30 and TRBJ1-5; 8 positions match TRBD1. The CDR3 loop spans 13 amino acids. Germline V gene lookup returns CDR1 GTSNPN and CDR2 SVGIG (reference sequence). The J segment lost 4 bases and the V segment lost 1 base, leaving 0 bases of the junction unmatched. CDR3 loop: CAWSGTGNQPQHF. CDR3 DNA: TGTGCCTGGAGTGGGACAGGGAATCAGCCCCAGCATTTT.

J is TRBJ2-2 and V is TRBV3-1 (or the pseudogene TRBV3-2); no definite D call. Trimming took 2 bases from V and 4 from J, leaving 11 bases between them. The CDR3 has 15 residues. The germline CDR1 and CDR2 sequences are LGHDT and YNNKEL (reference sequence). CDR3 loop: CASSQIRVGTGELFF. The CDR3 nucleotides read TGTGCCAGCAGCCAAATAAGGGTCGGCACCGGGGAGCTGTTTTTT.

A few counts support this clone. This sequence joins TRBV7-6 and TRBJ1-4, with TRBD1 matching 7 bases. The CDR3 sequence is 16 residues long. V was pared by 1 base and J by 8 bases, with 10 bases of the junction left unmatched. CDR1 is SGHVS, CDR2 FNYEAQ, per germline. The CDR3 DNA reads TGTGCCAGCAGCTTAGACGGGACAGTCCCCCAAGAAAAACTGTTTTTT. Translated: CASSLDGTVPQEKLFF. The entire variable domain, with the rest obtained from reference TRBV7-6 and TRBJ1-4, is as follows: GAGVSQSPRYKVTKRGQDVALRCDPISGHVSLYWYRQALGQGPEFLTYFNYEAQQDKSGLPNDRFSAERPEGSISTLTIQRTEQRDSAMYRCASSLDGTVPQEKLFFGSGTQLSVL.

The chain links TRBV20-1 to TRBJ1-5; D gene unclear. Germline CDR1 and CDR2: DFQATT and SNEGSKA (reference sequence). The CDR3 extends over 11 amino acids. V lost 3 bases and J 7 bases, leaving 7 bases between the germline ends. The CDR3 region has the DNA TGCAGTGCTAGGGTGGGGCAGCCCCAGCATTTT. Amino acids: CSARVGQPQHF.

The chain has TRBV7-2 and TRBJ2-7, with no clear D. Germline V gene lookup returns CDR1 SGHTA and CDR2 FQGNSA. V was clipped by 4 bases and J by 6 bases, with 10 bases between them. The CDR3 totals 12 residues. This chain's CDR3 is CASSSVVGEQYF. The CDR3 DNA follows: TGTGCCAGCAGCTCGGTGGTGGGCGAGCAGTACTTC.

The chain is built from TRBV5-5 and TRBJ2-1; TRBD1 agrees at 10 bases. CDR1 and CDR2 (germline): SGHKS, YYEKEE (reference sequence). The trim removed 4 bases at V and 3 bases at J, leaving 7 bases unmatched. The CDR3 has 16 residues. DNA of the CDR3: TGTGCCAGCAGCCTGACGACAGGGGGCTTCTACAATGAGCAGTTCTTC. It specifies CASSLTTGGFYNEQFF.

This clone has a single count. The V gene is TRBV6-5, the J gene TRBJ1-3, with a weak D call TRBD1 (5 bases). The CDR3 has 14 amino acids. Per the germline V gene, CDR1 is MNHEY and CDR2 is SVGAGI. Trimming took 7 bases from V and 0 from J, leaving 10 bases between them. CDR3 sequence: CASTLGGSGNTIYF. The CDR3 coding sequence is TGTGCCAGCACCCTGGGGGGCTCTGGAAACACCATATATTTT.

The genes are TRBV27 and TRBJ1-2; the D gene is possibly TRBD1 (5 bases). The V gene's germline CDR1 is MNHEY and CDR2 SMNVEV (reference sequence). The CDR3 length is 14 residues. V was shortened by 2 bases and J by 5 bases, with 12 bases between the two germline ends. The chain's CDR3 is CASSLSRVGYGYTF. The CDR3 DNA is TGTGCCAGCAGTTTAAGCAGGGTAGGGTATGGCTACACCTTC.

The V and J genes are TRBV4-1 and TRBJ2-6; no reliable D call. The V gene lost 1 base and the J gene lost 4 bases, with 11 bases spanning the gap. CDR3 size: 16 residues. Per germline, CDR1 MGHRA and CDR2 YSYEKL. The CDR3 is CASSQGLIIGANVLTF. The CDR3 DNA follows: TGCGCCAGCAGCCAAGGACTCATTATAGGGGCCAACGTCCTGACTTTC.

This rearrangement joins TRBV29-1 to TRBJ1-2, with 7 bases identical to TRBD1. The V gene's germline CDR1 is SQVTM and CDR2 ANQGSEA. There are 15 residues in the CDR3. V trimming: 0 bases; J trimming: 3 bases; junction bases outside the gene matches: 7. CDR3 coding DNA: TGCAGCGTTGAAGATTTACGACAGGGCCACTATGGCTACACCTTC. Amino acids: CSVEDLRQGHYGYTF.